The subject of this entry is one TCR beta chain. No cognate antigen has been identified for it. There are no base qualities to consult, and no much larger clone falls within one base. V and J lose 3 bases and 4 bases, and a span of 7 bases separates them. The CDR3 sequence holds 12 residues, the cysteine and phenylalanine included. Only the CDR3 DNA is retained, 36 bases long and in frame from the first base. CDR1 is given as DFQATT and CDR2 as SNEGSKA, both from the germline V gene (reference sequence). Whole blood was collected in K2EDTA tubes by collaborating institutions according to the institutions' own protocols. For TCRbeta analysis, collaborators shipped samples as frozen whole blood, isolated PBMCs, or DNA extracted from either of those sample types. This record belongs to a study of blood T cell repertoires in COVID-19 (dated by TCRdb to the early 2020s). Looking at the study overall: Collaborator samples came from the United States, Italy and Spain and covered acute and convalescent phases of COVID-19. The prospective study material was composed of cDNA or gDNA derived from T cells, B-cell-depleted T cells, or PBMCs. Deeply sampled blood TCRbeta repertoires from subjects exposed to, actively infected with, or recovered from COVID-19 were included in the dataset. The repertoires were released in a freely available public database intended as a resource for research on the immune response to SARS-CoV-2. The samples were drawn from the first 160 participants of the ongoing ImmuneRACE study and from 1,200 or so subjects provided by 6 global collaborators. A de-identified subject ID, COVID-19 status, age in years and sex were almost always included in the sample metadata. Where HLA class I and class II types were available, the types were taken from metadata supplied by the sample provider, not from assay-based typing. The research as a whole found: The amount of clinical and demographic metadata varied by source and participant and was provided uncurated.

TCRbeta CDR3 regions were amplified from genomic DNA by means of the immunoSEQ Assay, a bias-controlled multiplex PCR. The published analysis was carried out like this. Nucleated cell counts per sample were estimated from amplification of reference gene primers within the assay. To quantify the absolute abundance of each unique TCRbeta CDR3 rearrangement, sequence reads were collapsed and filtered. Productive Simpson clonality was computed per sample as the square root of Simpson's diversity index over productive rearrangements. TCRdb obtained this table from immuneACCESS and retained in-frame rearrangements with V and J assigned. These tables miss some clones; where compared with another copy, unresolved V genes account for less than half of the shortfall, and the remainder is unexplained. From that table come the V and J calls and clone size; the DNA was used to work out D and trimming. For this sample the table gives about 150,000 clones, of which approximately 86% were detected only once. The ten largest make up 5.5% to 8% of the sample.

The TCR comes from a middle-aged man with active or convalescent COVID-19. Sequenced material: peripheral blood. The rearranged chain carries TRBV20-1 and TRBJ1-5; the D gene remains uncertain. The CDR3 amino acid sequence is: CSASDINQPQHF. The sequenced DNA: TGCAGTGCTAGTGACATTAATCAGCCCCAGCATTTT.